This TCR beta chain was observed in a study of T cells in Graves' hyperthyroidism and ophthalmopathy (dated by TCRdb to the late 2010s). For the study in its entirety: Peripheral blood samples were taken at initial diagnosis, before any treatment was given. According to the paper, TCR Vbeta CDR3 sequencing was carried out on 135 peripheral blood samples, which came from fewer than 50 ophthalmopathy, around 75 hyperthyroidism and roughly 17 progressor patients. TCR V-J signatures able to tell the groups apart were searched for in a discovery cohort of some 97 patients, of whom around 43 had Graves' ophthalmopathy and about 60 had stable Graves' hyperthyroidism. The 100 discovery patients were randomly split 7:3 into training and test sets. After blood sampling, hyperthyroidism patients were treated with methimazole at a starting dose of 30 mg daily, and ophthalmopathy patients were treated with high-dose intravenous methylprednisolone. In six Graves' hyperthyroidism patients, the study also compared T-cell repertoires from thyroid tissue with T-cell repertoires from blood. Prospective prediction of ophthalmopathy was tested in an independent validation cohort of some 19 hyperthyroidism patients and approximately 17 patients who later progressed to ophthalmopathy. General conclusions and limits of the study: Most expanded thyroid clonotypes (frequency above 0.001) were also detected in blood, suggesting blood repertoires may reflect thyroid immune responses. Ophthalmopathy was separated from stable hyperthyroidism by a 13 V-J signature model, with around 88% sensitivity and roughly 81% specificity obtained in cross-validation and 80%/75% obtained in testing. Sample size was not statistically predetermined, and blinding of investigators to group allocation was not performed. In validation, the model predicted progression to ophthalmopathy a median of about 6.5 months before onset, with about 64% sensitivity and roughly 79% specificity.

Stable Graves' hyperthyroidism was defined as the absence of progression to ophthalmopathy over 18 months of follow-up. Hyperthyroidism patients were newly diagnosed, had a disease duration of under 2 months, and were aged 18 to 65 years. Patients with uncontrolled infections, other autoimmune diseases, pregnancy or lactation were excluded. Diagnoses were based on clinical symptoms, serum thyroxine and TRAb, thyroid ultrasound and orbital computed tomography. Ficoll-Paque density gradient centrifugation was used to isolate PBMCs from 10 ml of fresh peripheral blood. Trizol reagent was used to extract total RNA, and RNA quality was then checked on an Agilent 2100 Bioanalyzer. Amplification of TCR beta CDR3 regions was carried out from RNA transcripts. For the first round of RT-PCR on the TCR CDR3, the HTBI primer set was used together with the Qiagen OneStep RT-PCR kit. Libraries were constructed in a second round of multiplex PCR, after which size selection and purification were performed. Sequencing of the libraries was done on an Illumina HiSeq2000 using paired-end 100 bp reads. The authors processed their data as follows. SOAPnuke was used to process the raw data, with reads discarded if the reads contained adapters or uncalled bases, had a mean Phred below 15, or lacked an exact constant-primer or identifier match. High-quality paired reads were merged with COPE v1.2.5, and unique nucleotide sequences were defined as clonotypes. MiTCR v1.1 was used to align clonotypes to the IMGT TRBV, TRBD and TRBJ reference segments. The analysis included only V-J combinations with a frequency above 0.0001, which together covered about 99% of the repertoires. The TCS score was defined as F50 (clonal expansion) divided by E x V (chaos), with BLOSUM62-based TCRdist calculated between CDR3 peptides within each V-J. Welch's t-statistics and random forest reduced 450 to 600 V-J features to roughly 13, which were used in a naive Bayes classifier (R e1071). The raw public data were reprocessed by TCRdb itself: fastp quality trimming at Q25, MiXCR clonotype calling, in-frame beta chains only. Duplicate CDR3 protein sequences are folded into a single record with the most common DNA and genes. TCRdb's processing, not the authors', yielded these V and J calls. This sample is represented by 380,000 or so distinct CDR3 sequences; over 11% of them were singletons. Together, the top ten hold approximately 25% of the sample.

V is clipped by 2 bases and J by 3 bases, and the sequence between their germline boundaries is 11 bases long. The CDR1 and CDR2 encoded by the germline V gene (reference sequence) are LNHDA and SQIVND. The CDR3 measures 14 amino acids from cysteine to phenylalanine. Just the 42-base CDR3 DNA is kept, in frame starting at base 1. The sample holds a few counts of this clonotype. Its cognate antigen has yet to be identified. No base-level quality is on record; no much larger clone is a single base apart. This sequence uses TRBV19 and TRBJ2-7, with no confidently assigned D gene. Sequencing was done on a sample of blood. The receptor's source is a young woman with Graves' hyperthyroidism. The CDR3 corresponds to CASSISGQIYEQYF. The nucleotides read TGTGCCAGTAGTATAAGTGGGCAAATCTACGAGCAGTACTTC.